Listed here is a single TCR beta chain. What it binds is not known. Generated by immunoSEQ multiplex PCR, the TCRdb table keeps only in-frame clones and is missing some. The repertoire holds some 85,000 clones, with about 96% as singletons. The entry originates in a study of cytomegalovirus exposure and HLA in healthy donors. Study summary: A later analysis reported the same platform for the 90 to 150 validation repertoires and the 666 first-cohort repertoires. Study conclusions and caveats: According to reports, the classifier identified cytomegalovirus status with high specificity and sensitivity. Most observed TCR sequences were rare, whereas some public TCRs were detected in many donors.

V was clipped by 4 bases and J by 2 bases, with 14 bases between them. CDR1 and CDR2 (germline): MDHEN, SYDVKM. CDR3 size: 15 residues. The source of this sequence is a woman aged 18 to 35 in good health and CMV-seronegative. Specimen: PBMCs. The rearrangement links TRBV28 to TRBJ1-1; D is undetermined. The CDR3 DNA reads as TGTGCCAGCAGTTCCACACCGCTCGATAACACTGAAGCTTTCTTT. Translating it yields CASSSTPLDNTEAFF.